This TCR beta chain was captured by sequencing in a study of cytomegalovirus exposure and HLA in healthy donors. Background on the study: There were under 140 million unique TCR beta sequences, drawn from 200 million or so T cells, in an earlier analysis. There were approximately 400 genotyped donors. Of these, about 81% fell in the genetic ancestry cluster associated with self-reported Caucasian donors. Overall study findings and caveats: CMV serostatus was the sole immune exposure data available. A later analysis appeared to link common viral pathogens to several of the most significant clusters.

The germline V and J ends were trimmed by 0 bases and 1 base, with 10 bases remaining between them. The CDR3 is 16 amino acids. The V gene's germline CDR1 is SGHRS and CDR2 YFSETQ. PCR amplification relied on 60 Vbeta primers (plus 13 Jbeta primers). Only in-frame clones appear in the TCRdb table, and some are missing; sequencing was by immunoSEQ multiplex PCR. The table includes fewer than 200,000 clones, about 80% detected once. As for this clone: Its antigen remains unidentified.

The receptor comes from a woman in her forties or fifties in good health and CMV-seronegative. This rearrangement joins TRBV5-1 to TRBJ1-4; D not resolved. What was sequenced was PBMCs. The DNA for the CDR3 is TGCGCCAGCAGCTTGGAGGCGGCGGAAACTAATGAAAAACTGTTTTTT. Translation gives CASSLEAAETNEKLFF.